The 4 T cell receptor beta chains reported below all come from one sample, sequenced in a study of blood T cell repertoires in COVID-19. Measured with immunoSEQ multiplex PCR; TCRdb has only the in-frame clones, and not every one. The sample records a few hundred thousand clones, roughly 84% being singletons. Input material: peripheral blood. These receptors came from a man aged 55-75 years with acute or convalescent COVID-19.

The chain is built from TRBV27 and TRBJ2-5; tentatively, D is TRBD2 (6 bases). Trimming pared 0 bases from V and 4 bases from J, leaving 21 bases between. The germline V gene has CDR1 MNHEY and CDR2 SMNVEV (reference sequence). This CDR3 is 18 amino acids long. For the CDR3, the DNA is TGTGCCAGCAGTTTATCCCCCTCAACCCGACGGAGGGGAGAGACCCAGTACTTC. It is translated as CASSLSPSTRRRGETQYF.

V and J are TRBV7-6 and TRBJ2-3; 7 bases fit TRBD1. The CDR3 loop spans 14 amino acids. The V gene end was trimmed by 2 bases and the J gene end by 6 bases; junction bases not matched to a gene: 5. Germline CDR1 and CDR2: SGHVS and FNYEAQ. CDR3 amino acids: CASSLITGEDTQYF. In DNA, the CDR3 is TGTGCCAGCAGCTTAATTACAGGGGAGGATACGCAGTATTTT.

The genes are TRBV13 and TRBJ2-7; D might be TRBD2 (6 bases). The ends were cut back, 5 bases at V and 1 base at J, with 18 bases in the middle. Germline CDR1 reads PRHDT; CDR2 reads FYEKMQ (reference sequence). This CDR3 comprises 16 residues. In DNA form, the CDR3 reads TGTGCCAGCAGCCCCGGCCAGCGGGTTGGGTCCTACGAGCAGTACTTC. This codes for CASSPGQRVGSYEQYF.

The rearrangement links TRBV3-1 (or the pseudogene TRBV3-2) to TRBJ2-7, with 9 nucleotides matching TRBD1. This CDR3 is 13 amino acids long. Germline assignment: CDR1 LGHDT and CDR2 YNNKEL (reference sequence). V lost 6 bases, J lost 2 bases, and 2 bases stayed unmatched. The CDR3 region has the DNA TGTGCCAGCAGGCGACAGGGGGCCTACGAGCAGTACTTC. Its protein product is CASRRQGAYEQYF.